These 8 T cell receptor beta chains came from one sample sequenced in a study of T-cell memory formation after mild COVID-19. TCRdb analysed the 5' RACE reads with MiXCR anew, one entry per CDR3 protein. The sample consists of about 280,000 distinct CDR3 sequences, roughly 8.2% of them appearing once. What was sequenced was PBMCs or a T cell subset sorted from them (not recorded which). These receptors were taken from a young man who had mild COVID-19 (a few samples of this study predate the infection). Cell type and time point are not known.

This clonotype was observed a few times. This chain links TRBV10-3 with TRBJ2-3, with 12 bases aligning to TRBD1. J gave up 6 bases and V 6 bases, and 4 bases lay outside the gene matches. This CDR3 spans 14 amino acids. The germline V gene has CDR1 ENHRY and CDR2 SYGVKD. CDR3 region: CAIRGGQGADTQYF. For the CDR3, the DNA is TGTGCCATCAGGGGGGGACAGGGGGCCGATACGCAGTATTTT.

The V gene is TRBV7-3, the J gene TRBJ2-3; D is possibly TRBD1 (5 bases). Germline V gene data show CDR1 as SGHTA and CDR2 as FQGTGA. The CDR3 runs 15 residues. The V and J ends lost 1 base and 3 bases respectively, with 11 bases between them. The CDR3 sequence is CASSLSRVQTDTQYF. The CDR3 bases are TGTGCCAGCAGCTTAAGCAGGGTCCAGACAGATACGCAGTATTTT.

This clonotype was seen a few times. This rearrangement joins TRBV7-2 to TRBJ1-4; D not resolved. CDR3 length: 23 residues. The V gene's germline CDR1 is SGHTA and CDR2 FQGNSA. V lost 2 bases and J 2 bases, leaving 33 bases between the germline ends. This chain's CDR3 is CASSLYPREGRQTPAGTNEKLFF. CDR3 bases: TGTGCCAGCAGCTTATATCCTAGAGAGGGAAGGCAGACCCCCGCGGGGACTAATGAAAAACTGTTTTTT.

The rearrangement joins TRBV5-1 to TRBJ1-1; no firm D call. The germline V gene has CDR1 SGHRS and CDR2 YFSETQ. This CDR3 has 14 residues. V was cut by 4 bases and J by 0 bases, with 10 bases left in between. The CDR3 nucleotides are TGCGCCAGCAGCCGGGCCCTTATGAACACTGAAGCTTTCTTT. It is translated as CASSRALMNTEAFF. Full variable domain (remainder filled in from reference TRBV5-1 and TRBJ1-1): KAGVTQTPRYLIKTRGQQVTLSCSPISGHRSVSWYQQTPGQGLQFLFEYFSETQRNKGNFPGRFSGRQFSNSRSEMNVSTLELGDSALYLCASSRALMNTEAFFGQGTRLTVV.

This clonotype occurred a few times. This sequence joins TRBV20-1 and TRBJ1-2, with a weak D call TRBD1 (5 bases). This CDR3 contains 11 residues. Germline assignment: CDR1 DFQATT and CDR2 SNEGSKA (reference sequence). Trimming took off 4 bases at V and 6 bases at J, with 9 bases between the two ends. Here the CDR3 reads CSAMEGDGYTF. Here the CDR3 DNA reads TGCAGTGCTATGGAAGGGGATGGCTACACCTTC.

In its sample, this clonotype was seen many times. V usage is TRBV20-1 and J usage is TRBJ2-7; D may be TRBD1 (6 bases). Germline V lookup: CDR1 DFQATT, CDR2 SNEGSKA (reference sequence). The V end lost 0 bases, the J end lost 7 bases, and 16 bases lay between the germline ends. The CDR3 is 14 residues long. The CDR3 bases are TGCAGTGCTAGAGACCAAAGGGACAAAGTGGAGCAGTACTTC. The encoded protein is CSARDQRDKVEQYF.

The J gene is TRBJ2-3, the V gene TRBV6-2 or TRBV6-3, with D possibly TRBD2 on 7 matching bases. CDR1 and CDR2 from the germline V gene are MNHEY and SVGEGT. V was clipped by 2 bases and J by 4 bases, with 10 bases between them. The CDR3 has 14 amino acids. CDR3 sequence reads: CASSYAGAADTQYF. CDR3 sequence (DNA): TGTGCCAGCAGTTACGCGGGGGCCGCAGATACGCAGTATTTT.

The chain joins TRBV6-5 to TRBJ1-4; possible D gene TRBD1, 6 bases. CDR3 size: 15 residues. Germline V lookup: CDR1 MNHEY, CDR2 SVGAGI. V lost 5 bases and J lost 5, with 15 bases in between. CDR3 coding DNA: TGTGCCAGCAGTAGGGGGGTTACCCACAATGAAAAACTGTTTTTT. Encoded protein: CASSRGVTHNEKLFF.